The present entry profiles one T cell receptor (beta chain) with its context. Alongside a J-beta primer mix, a sample-barcoded 5' primer served in a second PCR lasting about 7 to 11 cycles. TCRdb re-called the 5' RACE reads through MiXCR, storing one row per CDR3 protein. The table shows about a million distinct CDR3 sequences, with around two fifths occurring only once. The source of the sample is a study of blood T cells in healthy people across ages. V shed 5 bases and J shed 4 bases, with 9 bases lying between them. Germline-derived CDR1 and CDR2 are MNHEY and SVGEGT. The CDR3 sequence is 13 residues long.

V usage is TRBV6-2 or TRBV6-3 and J usage is TRBJ1-5; D may be TRBD1 (6 bases). This sequence originates from a man between 18 and 29 years old in good health. The sample was blood. CDR3 sequence (DNA): TGTGCCAGCAGTACCGGACAGAATCAGCCCCAGCATTTT. Translating it yields CASSTGQNQPQHF.